The 32 T cell receptor beta chains in this list originate from one sample, sequenced in a study of spatial heterogeneity in lung cancer. TCRdb re-called the 5' RACE reads with MiXCR, one entry per CDR3 protein. The sample carries about 2,500 distinct CDR3 sequences, roughly 27% recorded once. Time point denoted: blood at routine non-recurrence follow-up after resection. The sequencing here drew on PBMCs, taken at follow-up. These receptor sequences come from a male donor with early-stage non-small cell lung cancer.

Relative to its sample, this clonotype is medium-sized (0.01 to 0.1%). An end of the junction differs from the germline gene, which may be a read error. The library was designed around alpha chains, so this beta chain is a stray read whose abundance carries little weight. The V gene is TRBV9, the J gene TRBJ2-2; D gene unclear. CDR1 and CDR2 (germline): SGDLS, YYNGEE. This CDR3 spans 12 amino acids. The CDR3 region is CASNVASDPLFF. CDR3 in DNA: TGTGCCAGCAACGTAGCCTCCGACCCACTGTTTTTT.

In the case of this clonotype: This beta chain is a stray read from a library made for alpha chains; its abundance is not meaningful. This chain's CDR3 is CASSLVQGFSYEQYF. DNA for the CDR3: TGTGCCAGCAGCTTAGTCCAGGGTTTCTCCTACGAGCAGTACTTC. The V call is TRBV7-2, the J call TRBJ2-7; tentatively, D is TRBD1 (5 bases). This CDR3 has 15 amino acids. V was cut by 1 base and J by 0 bases, with 10 bases left in between. Germline V gives CDR1 SGHTA, CDR2 FQGNSA. The whole variable domain, remainder taken from reference TRBV7-2 and TRBJ2-7, is GAGVSQSPSNKVTEKGKDVELRCDPISGHTALYWYRQSLGQGLEFLIYFQGNSAPDKSGLPSDRFSAERTGGSVSTLTIQRTQQEDSAVYLCASSLVQGFSYEQYFGPGTRLTVT.

Comments on this clonotype: A library made for alpha chains picked up this beta chain off target, so its size means little. The genes are TRBV18 and TRBJ2-5; perhaps TRBD2 as D (6 bases). Trimming stripped 2 bases from V and 1 base from J, with 8 bases between. The CDR3 has 14 amino acids. Germline loops: CDR1 KGHSH, CDR2 LQKENI. The chain's CDR3 is CASSPTSSQETQYF. CDR3 coding DNA: TGTGCCAGCTCACCAACTAGCAGCCAAGAGACCCAGTACTTC.

In regard to this clonotype: Since it is a stray read in a library aimed at alpha chains, this beta chain has a size that is not meaningful. V is TRBV20-1 and J is TRBJ2-1, with 12 bases matching TRBD1. Germline lookup yields CDR1 DFQATT and CDR2 SNEGSKA (reference sequence). The CDR3 is made up of 14 amino acids. V shed 4 bases, J shed 6 bases, and the junction held 4 bases outside the gene matches. The CDR3 DNA follows: TGCAGTGCTACCAAGGGACAGGGGGCCAATGAGCAGTTCTTC. Encoded protein: CSATKGQGANEQFF.

In regard to this clonotype: Because this beta chain is a stray read in a library intended to capture alpha chains, its abundance should not be given much weight. The rearrangement joins TRBV27 to TRBJ2-5; 7 nucleotides match TRBD2. CDR1 is MNHEY, CDR2 SMNVEV, per germline (reference sequence). Trimming removed 5 bases from V and 5 bases from J; junction bases left unmatched: 5. This CDR3 is 13 amino acids long. The CDR3 sequence is CASSGLGGETQYF. The DNA of the CDR3 is TGTGCCAGCAGTGGGCTCGGGGGGGAGACCCAGTACTTC.

As for this clonotype: This beta chain lies outside the target of a library built for alpha chains; its clone size means little. This sequence joins TRBV3-1 and TRBJ2-7, with TRBD2 identical over 8 bases. J gave up 5 bases and V 4 bases, and 7 bases lay outside the gene matches. Germline CDR1 is LGHDT and CDR2 is YNNKEL (reference sequence). The CDR3 contains 14 residues. The CDR3: CASSLLGGEDEQYF. DNA for the CDR3: TGTGCCAGCAGCCTGCTCGGGGGGGAGGACGAGCAGTACTTC.

Details on this clonotype: A library made for alpha chains picked up this beta chain off target, so its size means little. The V and J genes are TRBV7-2 and TRBJ2-5, with 7 nucleotides matching TRBD1. V was clipped by 4 bases and J by 6 bases; unmatched bases: 5. The germline V gene has CDR1 SGHTA and CDR2 FQGNSA. The CDR3 is 13 amino acids. The CDR3 region is CASSSQGVQTQYF. The CDR3 coding sequence is TGTGCCAGCAGCTCCCAGGGGGTCCAGACCCAGTACTTC.

In this sample, this clonotype turned up a few times. Since the library was made to target alpha chains, this beta chain is a stray read and its abundance is not meaningful. The CDR3 nucleotides are TGTGCCATCAGTGAGGGGCAGACCCAAGAGACCCAGTACTTC. It yields the protein CAISEGQTQETQYF. The chain couples TRBV10-3 to TRBJ2-5, with D uncertain. The V gene lost 2 bases and the J gene lost 1 base, with 8 bases spanning the gap. The germline gives CDR1 ENHRY, CDR2 SYGVKD. CDR3 length equals 14 residues.

Points on this clonotype: The library was designed around alpha chains, so this beta chain is a stray read whose abundance carries little weight. This chain joins TRBV29-1 and TRBJ1-4; D is perhaps TRBD1 (5 bases). This CDR3 contains 11 residues. Trimming removed 6 bases at V and 8 bases at J, with 10 bases between. Germline CDR1 is SQVTM and CDR2 is ANQGSEA. CDR3 amino acids: CSVREGEKLFF. The DNA of the CDR3 is TGCAGCGTCCGGGAGGGGGAAAAACTGTTTTTT.

Points on this clonotype: This beta chain is an unintended read in a library built for alpha chains; its size means little. The chain links TRBV28 to TRBJ2-7; D is unresolved. CDR3 length: 15 amino acids. V lost 3 bases, J lost 2 bases, and 14 bases lay in between. Germline V gives CDR1 MDHEN, CDR2 SYDVKM. CDR3 residues: CASSLRLAIAYEQYF. CDR3 nucleotides: TGTGCCAGCAGTTTGCGACTGGCCATCGCCTACGAGCAGTACTTC.

The sample holds a few counts of this clonotype. The size of this beta chain means little, since it is a stray read in a library made for alpha chains. The V and J genes are TRBV27 and TRBJ2-2; no definite D call. The V end was cut by 3 bases, the J end by 1 base, with 6 bases between. Looked up from germline, CDR1 is MNHEY and CDR2 is SMNVEV (reference sequence). The CDR3 is made up of 14 amino acids. The CDR3 region is CASSLIVNTGELFF. The CDR3 nucleotides are TGTGCCAGCAGTTTGATAGTGAACACCGGGGAGCTGTTTTTT.

With respect to this clonotype: A library prepared for alpha chains yielded this beta chain as an off-target read; its size is of little meaning. This chain uses TRBV28 with TRBJ2-1; D may be TRBD1 (8 bases). Germline CDR1 is MDHEN and CDR2 is SYDVKM. The CDR3 runs to 15 residues. V lost 8 bases and J lost 7, with 21 bases in between. CDR3: CASASYDRGGNEQFF. Written as DNA, the CDR3 is TGTGCCAGCGCCTCATACGACAGGGGAGGGAATGAGCAGTTCTTC.

As concerns this clonotype: Being off target in a library aimed at alpha chains, this beta chain has a size of little meaning. This sequence joins TRBV6-2 or TRBV6-3 and TRBJ2-1, with D perhaps matching TRBD2 (6 bases). Deletions cut 0 bases from V and 4 bases from J, with 13 bases between. The CDR3 contains 16 residues. CDR1 and CDR2 from the germline V gene are MNHEY and SVGEGT. The CDR3 here is CASSYSREVFYNEQFF. The CDR3 nucleotides read TGTGCCAGCAGTTACTCGAGGGAGGTCTTTTACAATGAGCAGTTCTTC.

Worth noting for this clonotype: This beta chain is an off-target read within a library intended for alpha chains, so its frequency means little. The chain recombines TRBV5-1 with TRBJ2-5; 7 nucleotides align to TRBD1. After removal of 4 bases from V and 1 base from J, the junction contained 4 bases not matched to a gene. This CDR3 comprises 14 residues. The germline CDR1 and CDR2 sequences are SGHRS and YFSETQ. The CDR3 nucleotides read TGCGCCAGCAGCCCTGGACAGGTCCAAGAGACCCAGTACTTC. Amino acid sequence: CASSPGQVQETQYF.

This clonotype came up a few times. Found in a library prepared for alpha chains, this beta chain is an off-target read, and its abundance has little meaning. The chain is built from TRBV2 and TRBJ2-4, with D perhaps matching TRBD2 (5 bases). The CDR3 runs to 14 residues. Germline CDR1 SNHLY, CDR2 FYNNEI. Trimming took 4 bases from V and 8 from J, leaving 15 bases between them. CDR3 sequence (DNA): TGTGCCAGCAGTGGGTGGACTGCAAACGACATTCAGTACTTC. This encodes CASSGWTANDIQYF. The full variable domain, rest sourced from reference TRBV2 and TRBJ2-4, is EPEVTQTPSHQVTQMGQEVILRCVPISNHLYFYWYRQILGQKVEFLVSFYNNEISEKSEIFDDQFSVERPDGSNFTLKIRSTKLEDSAMYFCASSGWTANDIQYFGAGTRLSVL.

This clonotype is termed large. This beta chain was picked up by a library intended for alpha chains and is off target, so its count carries little meaning. The chain combines TRBV7-3 with TRBJ2-7; D gene uncertain. The CDR3 loop spans 13 amino acids. The V and J ends lost 3 bases and 5 bases respectively, with 11 bases between them. CDR1 is SGHTA and CDR2 is FQGTGA in the germline V gene. For the CDR3, the DNA is TGTGCCAGCAGCTTGGGTACGGTCAACGAGCAGTACTTC. This translates into CASSLGTVNEQYF.

This clonotype was counted a single time. Within a library made for alpha chains, this beta chain is off target, and its count is uninformative. The J gene is TRBJ2-2, the V gene TRBV20-1; possible D gene TRBD2, 6 bases. The CDR3 covers 16 residues. The V and J ends lost 1 base and 4 bases respectively, with 16 bases between them. CDR1 and CDR2 from the germline V gene are DFQATT and SNEGSKA (reference sequence). In DNA, the CDR3 is TGCAGTGCTAGAGGGCGACGCGGGGCTCTCACCGGGGAGCTGTTTTTT. Residues: CSARGRRGALTGELFF.

With regard to this clonotype: The library was designed around alpha chains, so this beta chain is a stray read whose abundance carries little weight. The chain is built from TRBV20-1 and TRBJ2-1; D remains ambiguous. Germline CDR1 and CDR2: DFQATT and SNEGSKA (reference sequence). The CDR3 loop spans 13 amino acids. The V and J ends lost 0 bases and 11 bases respectively, with 14 bases between them. The CDR3 loop reads CSARDFAWIKQFF. CDR3 coding DNA: TGCAGTGCTAGAGATTTCGCCTGGATTAAGCAGTTCTTC.

This clonotype was recorded a few times. This beta chain was picked up by a library intended for alpha chains and is off target, so its count carries little meaning. The V and J genes are TRBV10-3 and TRBJ2-7, with TRBD1 as a possible D gene (5 bases). The CDR3 is 12 residues long. V was cut by 3 bases and J by 5 bases, with 8 bases left in between. CDR1 and CDR2 from the germline V gene are ENHRY and SYGVKD. The CDR3 here is CAISEQADEQYF. In DNA, the CDR3 is TGTGCCATCAGTGAACAGGCCGACGAGCAGTACTTC.

By share, this clonotype ranks as medium-sized. This beta chain came through as a stray read in a library set up for alpha chains, and its size says little. In nucleotides, the CDR3 is TGTGCCAGCAGCTTAGCCGCCCAAGAGACCCAGTACTTC. Its translation is CASSLAAQETQYF. V is TRBV7-2 and J is TRBJ2-5; D not certain. Germline CDR1 reads SGHTA; CDR2 reads FQGNSA. The CDR3 length is 13 residues. V was trimmed by 0 bases and J by 1 base, leaving 3 bases between them.

This clonotype was counted only a few times. This beta chain is a stray sequence in a library constructed for alpha chains; its clone size is not meaningful. This chain joins TRBV27 and TRBJ2-7; 9 bases map to TRBD1. Germline CDR1 reads MNHEY; CDR2 reads SMNVEV (reference sequence). This CDR3 has 15 residues. J gave up 2 bases and V 5 bases, and 7 bases lay outside the gene matches. The CDR3 DNA follows: TGTGCCAGCAGTCGGGGACAGGGAGGCGCCTACGAGCAGTACTTC. It codes for CASSRGQGGAYEQYF.

In the case of this clonotype: The library was prepared for alpha chains; this beta chain is a stray read, so its frequency means little. J is TRBJ2-1 and V is TRBV25-1, with a tentative D call TRBD2 (6 bases). The germline V and J ends were trimmed by 6 bases and 4 bases, with 10 bases remaining between them. The CDR3 totals 13 residues. Per germline, CDR1 MGHDK and CDR2 SYGVNS. CDR3 sequence reads: CASSGSTYNEQFF. CDR3 DNA: TGTGCCAGCAGCGGGAGTACGTACAATGAGCAGTTCTTC.

This clonotype was picked up a small number of times. The library was built for alpha chains, so this beta chain is an off-target read and its size means little. This chain joins TRBV11-2 and TRBJ2-5; maybe TRBD2 (5 bases). The CDR3 is 14 amino acids. Trimming took 4 bases from V and 4 from J, leaving 13 bases between them. From germline, CDR1 is SGHAT and CDR2 FQNNGV. CDR3 bases: TGTGCCAGCAGCTCGCCGAGCGGCGGAGAGACCCAGTACTTC. This codes for CASSSPSGGETQYF.

Details on this clonotype: This beta chain appears as a stray read in a library generated for alpha chains; its size is not informative. The gene calls are TRBV4-3 and TRBJ2-1; TRBD2 is a possible D gene (5 bases). The CDR3 totals 14 residues. The germline V and J ends were trimmed by 0 bases and 5 bases, with 8 bases remaining between them. The V gene's germline CDR1 is LGHNA and CDR2 YSLEER. CDR3 nucleotide sequence: TGCGCCAGCAGCCAAGAAGAGGGAAACAATGAGCAGTTCTTC. It translates to CASSQEEGNNEQFF.

The table lists this clonotype with a few counts. This beta chain is a stray read from a library made for alpha chains; its abundance is not meaningful. The chain uses TRBV12-3 or TRBV12-4 and TRBJ2-7, with 8 nucleotides matching TRBD1. CDR3 length: 17 amino acids. V gave up 5 bases and J gave up 3 bases; unmatched junction bases: 15. The CDR3 coding sequence is TGTGCCAGCAGTCCCAGCCCCATCCGGGACAGGAACTACGAGCAGTACTTC. The encoded protein is CASSPSPIRDRNYEQYF.

The table lists this clonotype with a few counts. The library was prepared for alpha chains; this beta chain is a stray read, so its frequency means little. V is TRBV28 and J is TRBJ2-3, with 7 bases identical to TRBD2. The CDR3 contains 13 residues. V lost 7 bases to trimming and J lost 6 bases; unmatched junction nucleotides: 7. Germline CDR1 and CDR2: MDHEN and SYDVKM. This CDR3 is CASNGRRGDTQYF. DNA for the CDR3: TGTGCCAGCAACGGGAGGCGCGGGGATACGCAGTATTTT. The full variable domain, its missing parts supplied by reference TRBV28 and TRBJ2-3, is DVKVTQSSRYLVKRTGEKVFLECVQDMDHENMFWYRQDPGLGLRLIYFSYDVKMKEKGDIPEGYSVSREKKERFSLILESASTNQTSMYLCASNGRRGDTQYFGPGTRLTVL.

As regards this clonotype: The library was prepared for alpha chains; this beta chain is a stray read, so its frequency means little. The CDR3 sequence: CASSLALVEQYF. CDR3 coding DNA: TGTGCCAGCAGCTTAGCGTTAGTAGAGCAGTATTTT. The chain links TRBV7-9 to TRBJ2-3; D is undetermined. From germline, CDR1 is SEHNR and CDR2 FQNEAQ (reference sequence). The CDR3 loop spans 12 amino acids. The V gene lost 0 bases and the J gene lost 11 bases, with 9 bases spanning the gap. Using reference TRBV7-9 and TRBJ2-3 for the parts outside the CDR3, the full variable domain is DTGVSQNPRHKITKRGQNVTFRCDPISEHNRLYWYRQTLGQGPEFLTYFQNEAQLEKSRLLSDRFSAERPKGSFSTLEIQRTEQGDSAMYLCASSLALVEQYFGPGTRLTVL.

In the case of this clonotype: This beta chain lies outside the target of a library built for alpha chains; its clone size means little. CDR3 DNA: TGTGCCAGCAGCCCGACTAGCAGGGAGCAGTTCTTC. This gives the protein CASSPTSREQFF. The V call is TRBV7-6, the J call TRBJ2-1, with 7 bases identical to TRBD2. Germline assignment: CDR1 SGHVS and CDR2 FNYEAQ. CDR3 length: 12 residues. The ends lost 5 bases at V and 10 bases at J; junction bases unmatched: 5.

This clonotype turned up a few times. A library made for alpha chains picked up this beta chain off target, so its size means little. J is TRBJ2-3 and V is TRBV4-3, with D perhaps assigned TRBD1 or TRBD2 (5 bases each). Germline values: CDR1 LGHNA, CDR2 YSLEER. V was clipped by 5 bases and J by 6 bases, with 15 bases between them. This CDR3 is built from 14 residues. CDR3 nucleotides: TGCGCCAGCAGCAAAGGGGCCAGGAGGGATACGCAGTATTTT. The encoded protein is CASSKGARRDTQYF.

A few counts support this clonotype. The size of this beta chain means little, since it is a stray read in a library made for alpha chains. This chain connects TRBV6-6 to TRBJ2-1; 13 bases line up with TRBD2. The germline V gene has CDR1 MNHNY and CDR2 SVGAGI (reference sequence). J lost 8 bases, V lost 6 bases, and 4 bases had no gene match. CDR3 size: 14 residues. The CDR3 here is CASRRTSGSDEQFF. The DNA for the CDR3 is TGTGCCAGCAGGCGGACTAGCGGGAGTGATGAGCAGTTCTTC.

The sample holds a few counts of this clonotype. This beta chain slipped into a library made for alpha chains as a stray read, so its size is not meaningful. The J gene is TRBJ2-5, the V gene TRBV5-1; tentative D call: TRBD2 (5 bases). Germline V CDR1 and CDR2: SGHRS, YFSETQ. Trimming left V 4 bases short and J 3 bases short, with 13 bases between. The CDR3 is made up of 14 amino acids. The CDR3 is CASSPGSQEETQYF. The CDR3 DNA reads as TGCGCCAGCAGCCCGGGGAGCCAGGAAGAGACCCAGTACTTC.

As regards this clonotype: Since the library was made to target alpha chains, this beta chain is a stray read and its abundance is not meaningful. CDR3 region: CSAKALSGGKETQYF. The CDR3 coding sequence is TGCAGTGCTAAGGCCCTTAGCGGGGGAAAAGAGACCCAGTACTTC. The rearrangement links TRBV20-1 to TRBJ2-5, with 9 positions matching TRBD2. Per the germline V gene, CDR1 is DFQATT and CDR2 is SNEGSKA (reference sequence). The CDR3 has 15 amino acids. J was trimmed by 3 bases and V by 4 bases; bases with no gene match: 9.